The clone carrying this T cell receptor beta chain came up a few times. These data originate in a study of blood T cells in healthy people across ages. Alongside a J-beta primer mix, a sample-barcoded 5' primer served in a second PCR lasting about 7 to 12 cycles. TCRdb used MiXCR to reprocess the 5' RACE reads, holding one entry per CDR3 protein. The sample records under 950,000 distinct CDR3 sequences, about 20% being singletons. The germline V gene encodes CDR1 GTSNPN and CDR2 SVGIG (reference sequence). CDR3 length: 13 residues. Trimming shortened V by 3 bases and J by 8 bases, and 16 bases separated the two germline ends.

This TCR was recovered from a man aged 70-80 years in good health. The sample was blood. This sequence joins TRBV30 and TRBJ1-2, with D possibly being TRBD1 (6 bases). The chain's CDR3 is CAWRLGGIEGYTF. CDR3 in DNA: TGTGCCTGGAGATTGGGGGGCATAGAGGGCTACACCTTC.